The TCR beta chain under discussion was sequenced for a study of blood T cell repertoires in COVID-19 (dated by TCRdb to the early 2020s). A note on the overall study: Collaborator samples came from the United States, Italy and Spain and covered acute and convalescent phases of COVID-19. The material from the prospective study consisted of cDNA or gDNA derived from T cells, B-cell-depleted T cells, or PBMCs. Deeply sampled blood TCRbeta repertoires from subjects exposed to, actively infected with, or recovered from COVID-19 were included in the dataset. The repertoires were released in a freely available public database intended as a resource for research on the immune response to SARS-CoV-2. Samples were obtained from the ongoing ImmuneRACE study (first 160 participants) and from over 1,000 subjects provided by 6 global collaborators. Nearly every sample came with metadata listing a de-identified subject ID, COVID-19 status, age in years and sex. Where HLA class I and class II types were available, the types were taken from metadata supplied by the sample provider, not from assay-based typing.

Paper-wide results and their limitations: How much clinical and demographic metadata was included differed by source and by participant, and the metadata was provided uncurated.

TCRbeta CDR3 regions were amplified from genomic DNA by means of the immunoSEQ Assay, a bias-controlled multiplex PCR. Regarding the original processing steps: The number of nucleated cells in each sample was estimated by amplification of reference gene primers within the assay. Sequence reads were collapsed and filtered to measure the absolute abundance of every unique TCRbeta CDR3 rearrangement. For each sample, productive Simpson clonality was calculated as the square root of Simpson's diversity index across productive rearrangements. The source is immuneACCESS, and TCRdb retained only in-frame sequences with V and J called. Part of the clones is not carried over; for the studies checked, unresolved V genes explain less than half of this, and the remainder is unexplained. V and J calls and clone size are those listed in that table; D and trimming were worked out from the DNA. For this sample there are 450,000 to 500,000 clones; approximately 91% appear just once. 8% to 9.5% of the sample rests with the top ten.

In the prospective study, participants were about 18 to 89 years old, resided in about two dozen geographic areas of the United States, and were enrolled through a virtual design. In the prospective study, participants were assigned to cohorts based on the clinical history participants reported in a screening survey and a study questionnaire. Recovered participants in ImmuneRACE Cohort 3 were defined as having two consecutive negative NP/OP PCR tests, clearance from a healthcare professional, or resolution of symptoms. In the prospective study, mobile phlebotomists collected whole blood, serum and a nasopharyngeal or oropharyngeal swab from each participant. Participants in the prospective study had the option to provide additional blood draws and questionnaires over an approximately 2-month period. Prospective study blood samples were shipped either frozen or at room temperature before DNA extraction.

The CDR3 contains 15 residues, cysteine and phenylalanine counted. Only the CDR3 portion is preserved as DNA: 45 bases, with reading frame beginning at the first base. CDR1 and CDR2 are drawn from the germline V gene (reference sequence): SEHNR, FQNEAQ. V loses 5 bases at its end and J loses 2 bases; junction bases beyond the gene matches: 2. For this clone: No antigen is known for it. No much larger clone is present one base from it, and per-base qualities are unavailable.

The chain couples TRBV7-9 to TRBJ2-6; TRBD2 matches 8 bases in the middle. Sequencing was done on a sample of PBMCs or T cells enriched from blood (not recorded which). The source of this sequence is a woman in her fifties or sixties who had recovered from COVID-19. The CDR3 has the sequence CASSRGGTGANVLTF. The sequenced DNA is TGTGCCAGCAGCCGGGGGGGGACTGGGGCCAACGTCCTGACTTTC.